Each of the 28 T cell receptor beta chains below was sequenced from the same sample in a study of blood T cell repertoires in COVID-19. Assay: immunoSEQ multiplex PCR; the TCRdb copy retains only in-frame clones and omits some. The sample carries roughly 200,000 clones, approximately 80% recorded once. Sequenced material: PBMCs or T cells enriched from blood (not recorded which). The receptors come from a woman aged 55-69 years with acute COVID-19.

This chain links TRBV7-9 with TRBJ2-7, with 10 bases identical to TRBD1. This CDR3 is built from 14 residues. Per germline, CDR1 SEHNR and CDR2 FQNEAQ (reference sequence). The V and J ends lost 6 bases and 6 bases, in that order; junction bases with no gene match: 8. CDR3 region: CASSRDRGATEQYV. DNA of the CDR3: TGTGCCAGCAGTAGGGACAGGGGAGCCACCGAGCAGTACGTC.

The rearrangement links TRBV6-4 to TRBJ2-3; no definite D call. The CDR3 runs 12 residues. The V end lost 7 bases, the J end lost 4 bases, and 9 bases lay between the germline ends. Looked up from germline, CDR1 is MRHNA and CDR2 is SNTAGT. The CDR3 protein is CASKRCPDTQYF. Written as DNA, the CDR3 is TGTGCCAGCAAACGGTGTCCAGATACGCAGTATTTT.

The chain joins TRBV19 to TRBJ1-2; perhaps TRBD1 as D (5 bases). In germline, CDR1 is LNHDA, CDR2 SQIVND (reference sequence). The CDR3 has 13 residues. With 5 bases removed from V and 8 bases from J, the gap between germline ends came to 15 bases. Here the CDR3 reads CASSSGTLLGYTF. The CDR3 DNA is TGTGCCAGTAGTTCCGGGACTCTGCTAGGCTACACCTTC.

The chain couples TRBV15 to TRBJ2-2; D is unresolved. Germline V gives CDR1 LNHNV, CDR2 YYDKDF (reference sequence). V was shortened by 0 bases and J by 0 bases, with 11 bases between the two germline ends. The CDR3 runs to 17 residues. This CDR3 reads CATSRDLYAPNTGELFF. CDR3 bases: TGTGCCACCAGCAGAGATCTATACGCTCCGAACACCGGGGAGCTGTTTTTT.

The chain links TRBV6-5 to TRBJ1-2; tentative D call: TRBD1 (5 bases). This CDR3 is built from 14 residues. V was pared by 2 bases and J by 4 bases, with 11 bases between. The germline V gene has CDR1 MNHEY and CDR2 SVGAGI. DNA of the CDR3: TGTGCCAGCAGTTACCAGCAGGGCCCCTATGGCTACACCTTC. The encoded protein is CASSYQQGPYGYTF.

The rearrangement uses TRBV29-1 and TRBJ2-1; TRBD2 agrees at 7 bases. The J segment lost 5 bases and the V segment lost 0 bases, leaving 10 bases of the junction unmatched. The CDR3 extends over 16 amino acids. Per germline, CDR1 SQVTM and CDR2 ANQGSEA. CDR3 sequence reads: CSVEDRASGSHNEQFF. DNA of the CDR3: TGCAGCGTTGAAGATCGAGCTAGCGGAAGTCACAATGAGCAGTTCTTC.

This chain connects TRBV7-9 to TRBJ2-3, with 7 positions matching TRBD2. Trimming took 2 bases from V and 4 from J; bases not matched to a gene: 9. Germline-derived CDR1 and CDR2 are SEHNR and FQNEAQ (reference sequence). The CDR3 length is 16 residues. The CDR3 spells CASSLSSGARADTQYF. Written as DNA, the CDR3 is TGTGCCAGCAGCTTATCCAGCGGGGCCCGGGCAGATACGCAGTATTTT.

V gene TRBV14 combines with J gene TRBJ1-2; TRBD1 matches at 10 bases. The CDR3 has 13 residues. In germline, CDR1 is SGHDN, CDR2 FVKESK. J was trimmed by 4 bases and V by 5 bases; bases with no gene match: 1. CDR3 loop: CASSGTGVYGYTF. The CDR3, as DNA: TGTGCCAGCAGCGGGACAGGGGTCTATGGCTACACCTTC.

There are a few counts of this clone. V gene TRBV7-2 combines with J gene TRBJ2-2; the match to TRBD1 covers 8 bases. V lost 4 bases to trimming and J lost 6 bases; unmatched junction nucleotides: 4. Per germline, CDR1 SGHTA and CDR2 FQGNSA. The CDR3 consists of 14 residues. For the CDR3, the DNA is TGTGCCAGCAGCTCCCGACAGGGGTCCGGGGAGCTGTTTTTT. Protein sequence: CASSSRQGSGELFF.

This clone was observed a few times. Sequence at one end of the junction differs from germline and may be a read error. The rearrangement joins TRBV12-3 or TRBV12-4 to TRBJ2-7; tentative D call: TRBD1 (6 bases). The CDR3 spans 13 residues. CDR3: CASSLGALAATDF. Written as DNA, the CDR3 is TGTGCCAGCAGTTTGGGGGCACTGGCCGCGACAGACTTC.

V gene TRBV30 combines with J gene TRBJ1-2; 7 positions agree with TRBD1. The CDR3 is 13 residues long. Trimming removed 2 bases from V and 4 bases from J; junction bases left unmatched: 4. Germline V gene sequence: CDR1 GTSNPN, CDR2 SVGIG (reference sequence). The CDR3 DNA sequence: TGTGCCTGGAGTCTACAGGGGACCTATGGCTACACCTTC. This gives the protein CAWSLQGTYGYTF.

The rearrangement uses TRBV6-2 or TRBV6-3 and TRBJ1-5; TRBD1 matches 7 bases. Trimming removed 5 bases from V and 2 bases from J; junction bases left unmatched: 9. Germline assignment: CDR1 MNHEY and CDR2 SVGEGT. CDR3 size: 16 residues. CDR3 sequence: CASSNKDRARNQPQHF. Written as DNA, the CDR3 is TGTGCCAGCAGTAACAAAGACAGGGCCCGCAATCAGCCCCAGCATTTT.

The chain's CDR3 is CASSLWGGTDKNIQYF. The CDR3 nucleotides read TGTGCCAGCAGTTTATGGGGCGGGACAGACAAAAACATTCAGTACTTC. This chain joins TRBV28 and TRBJ2-4; D might be TRBD1 (7 bases). Germline V gene sequence: CDR1 MDHEN, CDR2 SYDVKM. CDR3 length equals 16 residues. The V and J ends lost 0 bases and 3 bases respectively, with 12 bases between them.

The rearrangement links TRBV30 to TRBJ2-5, with 8 bases lining up with TRBD1. The germline V gene encodes CDR1 GTSNPN and CDR2 SVGIG (reference sequence). This CDR3 spans 15 amino acids. V lost 4 bases and J lost 4; bases outside the gene matches: 11. The CDR3 sequence is CAWTGGGFFSETQYF. The CDR3 DNA follows: TGTGCCTGGACAGGGGGCGGATTTTTTTCAGAGACCCAGTACTTC.

This chain uses TRBV4-3 with TRBJ2-5; D ambiguous. The CDR3 totals 15 residues. Between the trimmed V and J ends, which lost 1 base and 1 base, there was a span of 10 bases. Germline V gives CDR1 LGHNA, CDR2 YSLEER. The CDR3 region has the DNA TGCGCCAGCAGCCAAGTGAGGTCAAGCCAAGAGACCCAGTACTTC. Protein: CASSQVRSSQETQYF.

The chain uses TRBV6-1 and TRBJ2-2; TRBD2 might be the D (6 bases). The V end lost 1 base, the J end lost 5 bases, and 11 bases lay between the germline ends. Germline V CDR1 and CDR2: MNHNS, SASEGT. The CDR3 is 15 residues long. This chain's CDR3 is CASSEGRAGTGELFF. CDR3 bases: TGTGCCAGCAGTGAAGGGAGGGCCGGAACCGGGGAGCTGTTTTTT.

This chain connects TRBV28 to TRBJ2-7; D is ambiguous. CDR3 length: 14 residues. V lost 5 bases and J lost 6, with 17 bases in between. The germline CDR1 and CDR2 sequences are MDHEN and SYDVKM. The CDR3 region has the DNA TGTGCCAGCAGTCCCGGCGGCCGGCCCCGCGAGCAGTACGTC. Translation: CASSPGGRPREQYV.

The rearrangement links TRBV5-5 to TRBJ1-5, with 9 nucleotides matching TRBD1. From germline, CDR1 is SGHKS and CDR2 YYEKEE (reference sequence). The CDR3 totals 19 residues. J was trimmed by 2 bases and V by 1 base; bases with no gene match: 13. The CDR3 spells CASSLSGQGSLRGNQPQHF. The DNA of the CDR3 is TGTGCCAGCAGCTTGTCTGGACAGGGGTCCTTGAGGGGCAATCAGCCCCAGCATTTT.

V usage is TRBV6-5 and J usage is TRBJ2-7; 8 bases map to TRBD2. Trimming removed 5 bases from V and 0 bases from J; junction bases left unmatched: 6. Per the germline V gene, CDR1 is MNHEY and CDR2 is SVGAGI. The CDR3 runs to 15 residues. For the CDR3, the DNA is TGTGCCAGCAGTCCCCCGGGGGGGGTCTCCTACGAGCAGTACTTC. Translated: CASSPPGGVSYEQYF.

This chain joins TRBV11-2 and TRBJ2-1; 12 bases match TRBD2. This CDR3 spans 17 amino acids. Germline V lookup: CDR1 SGHAT, CDR2 FQNNGV. J was trimmed by 7 bases and V by 1 base; bases with no gene match: 8. The CDR3 protein is CASSLATSGGHGNEQFF. DNA of the CDR3: TGTGCCAGCAGCTTAGCAACTAGCGGGGGGCATGGGAATGAGCAGTTCTTC. Full variable domain (missing parts from reference TRBV11-2 and TRBJ2-1): EAGVAQSPRYKIIEKRQSVAFWCNPISGHATLYWYQQILGQGPKLLIQFQNNGVVDDSQLPKDRFSAERLKGVDSTLKIQPAKLEDSAVYLCASSLATSGGHGNEQFFGPGTRLTVL.

A single count supports this clone. The chain uses TRBV30 and TRBJ1-2; the D is unclear. CDR1 and CDR2 from the germline V gene are GTSNPN and SVGIG (reference sequence). Trimming shortened V by 4 bases and J by 2 bases, and 11 bases separated the two germline ends. CDR3 length equals 13 residues. CDR3 in amino acids: CAWNYGYNYGYTF. Here the CDR3 DNA reads TGTGCCTGGAACTATGGATACAACTATGGCTACACCTTC.

The genes are TRBV7-2 and TRBJ2-2; maybe TRBD2 (6 bases). Germline values: CDR1 SGHTA, CDR2 FQGNSA. The V gene lost 1 base and the J gene lost 0 bases, with 15 bases spanning the gap. This CDR3 is 18 amino acids long. CDR3: CASSLGATSYANTGELFF. CDR3 DNA: TGTGCCAGCAGCTTAGGGGCCACTAGCTACGCGAACACCGGGGAGCTGTTTTTT.

V usage is TRBV4-2 and J usage is TRBJ2-1, with 16 positions matching TRBD2. There are 15 residues in the CDR3. The V gene's germline CDR1 is LGHNA and CDR2 YNFKEQ. Trimming at V came to 4 bases and at J to 10 bases, leaving 4 bases not matched to a gene. CDR3 protein: CASSPGLAGGSEQFF. CDR3 DNA sequence: TGTGCCAGCAGCCCGGGACTAGCGGGGGGGAGCGAGCAGTTCTTC.

This clone appeared a few times. CDR3 coding DNA: TGTGCCATCAGTGTATCGGACAGGGTTAACTATGGCTACACCTTC. Its translation is CAISVSDRVNYGYTF. This chain connects TRBV10-3 to TRBJ1-2; 8 nucleotides match TRBD1. With 4 bases clipped from V and 1 base from J, the junction kept 5 bases outside the gene matches. There are 15 residues in the CDR3. Germline CDR1 reads ENHRY; CDR2 reads SYGVKD.

The genes are TRBV27 and TRBJ1-2; 7 positions agree with TRBD1. J gave up 5 bases and V 5 bases, and 11 bases lay outside the gene matches. This CDR3 contains 15 residues. CDR1 is MNHEY, CDR2 SMNVEV, per germline (reference sequence). Here the CDR3 reads CASSTYRDRLYGYTF. CDR3 in DNA: TGTGCCAGCAGTACCTACCGGGACAGATTATATGGCTACACCTTC.

The chain couples TRBV4-2 to TRBJ2-2; no clear D. V lost 0 bases to trimming and J lost 6 bases, with 8 bases between them. CDR3 length: 14 amino acids. Germline-derived CDR1 and CDR2 are LGHNA and YNFKEQ. CDR3 loop: CASSQELSAGELFF. The CDR3 DNA reads as TGTGCCAGCAGCCAAGAGTTATCGGCCGGGGAGCTGTTTTTT.

J is TRBJ1-5 and V is TRBV7-8; 11 bases align to TRBD1. The CDR3 contains 16 residues. V lost 1 base and J lost 6; bases outside the gene matches: 5. Germline V gene data show CDR1 as SGHVS and CDR2 as FQNEAQ. The CDR3 loop reads CASSLVEGQGGQPQHF. CDR3 coding DNA: TGTGCCAGCAGCTTAGTCGAGGGACAGGGGGGTCAGCCCCAGCATTTT.

J is TRBJ1-1 and V is TRBV12-3 or TRBV12-4; TRBD1 agrees at 11 bases. Trimming removed 5 bases from V and 11 bases from J; junction bases left unmatched: 4. The CDR3 runs 12 residues. The CDR3 sequence is CASSQGQGEAFF. In DNA, the CDR3 is TGTGCCAGCAGTCAGGGACAGGGGGAGGCTTTCTTT.